Listed here are 17 T cell receptor beta chains from one sample, sequenced in a study of blood T cells in healthy people across ages. Primers used in a second PCR of roughly 7 to 11 cycles were a sample-barcoded 5' primer and a J-beta primer mix. TCRdb re-derived calls from the 5' RACE reads in MiXCR, one entry per CDR3 protein. Counted here are 780,000 or so distinct CDR3 sequences, roughly three fifths occurring once; the ten biggest clones make up more than 25%. The sequencing sample was made of blood. The receptor set was obtained from a man between 35 and 55 years old in good health.

V and J are TRBV12-3 or TRBV12-4 and TRBJ2-5; 9 positions match TRBD2. The trim removed 3 bases at V and 5 bases at J, leaving 13 bases unmatched. This CDR3 contains 17 residues. The CDR3 loop is CASSLGEGSGGPETQYF. The DNA of the CDR3 is TGTGCCAGCAGTTTGGGGGAGGGTAGCGGGGGCCCGGAGACCCAGTACTTC.

The chain uses TRBV4-3 and TRBJ1-4; TRBD1 agrees at 9 bases. CDR1 and CDR2 from the germline V gene are LGHNA and YSLEER. The CDR3 contains 16 residues. Trimming at V came to 4 bases and at J to 8 bases, leaving 11 bases not matched to a gene. CDR3 protein: CASSPTGQGYGEKLFF. The CDR3, as DNA: TGCGCCAGCAGCCCCACCGGACAGGGGTACGGAGAAAAACTGTTTTTT.

This clonotype was recorded only once. The rearrangement joins TRBV6-2 or TRBV6-3 to TRBJ2-1; TRBD1 or TRBD2 may be the D gene (5 bases each). Per the germline V gene, CDR1 is MNHEY and CDR2 is SVGEGT. This CDR3 has 15 residues. V was cut by 8 bases and J by 4 bases, with 18 bases left in between. Here the CDR3 DNA reads TGTGCCAGCGTAACCGACAGCGGTCTTTACAATGAGCAGTTCTTC. Encoded protein: CASVTDSGLYNEQFF.

The chain combines TRBV5-1 with TRBJ2-2; 7 bases align to TRBD1. With 5 bases clipped from V and 3 bases from J, the junction kept 10 bases outside the gene matches. The CDR3 covers 16 residues. CDR1 SGHRS and CDR2 YFSETQ come from the germline V gene. CDR3 DNA sequence: TGCGCCAGCAGTTCAACAGGGGAAGGTTACACCGGGGAGCTGTTTTTT. Translation gives CASSSTGEGYTGELFF.

This chain uses TRBV28 with TRBJ1-2; TRBD1 agrees at 8 bases. The J segment lost 4 bases and the V segment lost 5 bases, leaving 6 bases of the junction unmatched. CDR3 length: 14 amino acids. Germline V gives CDR1 MDHEN, CDR2 SYDVKM. CDR3 region: CASSPGQVVYGYTF. The CDR3 coding sequence is TGTGCCAGCAGTCCGGGACAGGTTGTCTATGGCTACACCTTC.

This chain links TRBV5-6 with TRBJ2-7; D gene uncertain. The CDR3 is made up of 16 amino acids. Trimming took off 1 base at V and 1 base at J, with 15 bases between the two ends. Germline V gene sequence: CDR1 SGHDT, CDR2 YYEEEE. The CDR3 region is CASSLRNRPSSYEQYF. DNA for the CDR3: TGTGCCAGCAGCTTGCGGAACAGACCATCGTCCTACGAGCAGTACTTC.

This clonotype turned up a few times. The chain links TRBV7-2 to TRBJ2-7; 11 nucleotides line up with TRBD2. The last part of the DNA fits TRBJ2-5 better; the J call may be wrong. This CDR3 has 15 amino acids. Germline V CDR1 and CDR2: SGHTA, FQGNSA. The CDR3 coding sequence is TGTGCCAGCAGCTTAACTAGCGGGAGAGATGAGACCCAGTACTTC. Protein: CASSLTSGRDETQYF.

This sequence joins TRBV9 and TRBJ2-1, with D uncertain. There are 15 residues in the CDR3. Germline V gene lookup returns CDR1 SGDLS and CDR2 YYNGEE. Trimming stripped 3 bases from V and 4 bases from J, with 14 bases between. CDR3 in amino acids: CASSGRMERYNEQFF. DNA of the CDR3: TGTGCCAGCAGCGGCCGAATGGAACGGTACAATGAGCAGTTCTTC.

This chain connects TRBV4-2 to TRBJ2-1; 10 nucleotides agree with TRBD2. The CDR3 is made up of 17 amino acids. After removal of 0 bases from V and 6 bases from J, the junction contained 8 bases not matched to a gene. Per the germline V gene, CDR1 is LGHNA and CDR2 is YNFKEQ. This CDR3 is CASSQDKREGPFNEQFF. The CDR3 bases are TGTGCCAGCAGCCAAGATAAGCGGGAGGGCCCCTTCAATGAGCAGTTCTTC.

There are a few counts of this clonotype. The J gene is TRBJ2-1, the V gene TRBV11-2; 7 positions agree with TRBD2. The length of the CDR3 is 14 residues. Per germline, CDR1 SGHAT and CDR2 FQNNGV. Trimming at V came to 5 bases and at J to 5 bases, leaving 6 bases not matched to a gene. The chain's CDR3 is CASSPTSVNNEQFF. In nucleotides, the CDR3 is TGTGCCAGCAGCCCCACTAGCGTAAACAATGAGCAGTTCTTC. Combining the CDR3 with reference TRBV11-2 and TRBJ2-1 gives the whole variable domain EAGVAQSPRYKIIEKRQSVAFWCNPISGHATLYWYQQILGQGPKLLIQFQNNGVVDDSQLPKDRFSAERLKGVDSTLKIQPAKLEDSAVYLCASSPTSVNNEQFFGPGTRLTVL.

This clonotype was counted only a few times. The chain employs TRBV12-3 or TRBV12-4 and TRBJ1-6, with D unclear. Between the trimmed V and J ends, which lost 1 base and 6 bases, there was a span of 10 bases. The CDR3 is 15 amino acids. The CDR3 spells CASSLGRQANSPLHF. The CDR3 DNA reads TGTGCCAGCAGTTTAGGCAGGCAGGCTAATTCACCCCTCCACTTT.

This chain connects TRBV12-3 or TRBV12-4 to TRBJ2-1; TRBD1 might be the D (6 bases). Trimming cost V 5 bases and J 9 bases, with 11 bases left between them. This CDR3 region has 12 residues. DNA for the CDR3: TGTGCCAGCAGTCCAGGGGTGAGTGAGCAGTTCTTC. This codes for CASSPGVSEQFF.

Here the CDR3 reads CASSLPGPRAGNEQFF. CDR3 nucleotides: TGTGCCAGCAGTTTGCCCGGGCCTAGGGCCGGGAATGAGCAGTTCTTC. This chain links TRBV28 with TRBJ2-1, with unresolved D. The V end was cut by 3 bases, the J end by 7 bases, with 19 bases between. CDR3 length: 16 amino acids. The germline CDR1 and CDR2 sequences are MDHEN and SYDVKM.

This clonotype was seen a handful of times. The chain combines TRBV12-5 with TRBJ1-2; unclear D gene. V lost 2 bases, J lost 4 bases, and 11 bases lay in between. This CDR3 spans 14 amino acids. CDR1 is LGHNT, CDR2 FRNRAP, per germline. The chain's CDR3 is CASGLPTQIYGYTF. In DNA form, the CDR3 reads TGTGCTAGTGGTTTGCCTACACAAATCTATGGCTACACCTTC.

This clonotype has just a few counts. The chain recombines TRBV11-2 with TRBJ2-1, with D tentatively TRBD2 (6 bases). This CDR3 is built from 17 residues. Germline V gene lookup returns CDR1 SGHAT and CDR2 FQNNGV. Trimming took off 5 bases at V and 3 bases at J, with 20 bases between the two ends. This chain's CDR3 is CASSPGLLNRDYNEQFF. In DNA form, the CDR3 reads TGTGCCAGCAGCCCGGGACTCCTCAATAGAGACTACAATGAGCAGTTCTTC. The whole variable domain, remainder taken from reference TRBV11-2 and TRBJ2-1, is EAGVAQSPRYKIIEKRQSVAFWCNPISGHATLYWYQQILGQGPKLLIQFQNNGVVDDSQLPKDRFSAERLKGVDSTLKIQPAKLEDSAVYLCASSPGLLNRDYNEQFFGPGTRLTVL.

The J gene is TRBJ2-1, the V gene TRBV25-1, with D possibly matching TRBD1 (6 bases). The ends were cut back, 4 bases at V and 9 bases at J, with 19 bases in the middle. The CDR3 covers 15 residues. Germline loops: CDR1 MGHDK, CDR2 SYGVNS. CDR3 region: CASSVTGREIGEQFF. The CDR3 DNA follows: TGTGCCAGCAGTGTGACAGGCAGGGAAATCGGTGAGCAGTTCTTC.

The chain links TRBV6-4 to TRBJ2-2; TRBD2 matches at 10 bases. Germline-derived CDR1 and CDR2 are MRHNA and SNTAGT. The trim removed 8 bases at V and 4 bases at J, leaving 4 bases unmatched. The CDR3 is 14 residues long. In DNA form, the CDR3 reads TGTGCCAGCGAAGCTAGCGGGGGCACCGGGGAGCTGTTTTTT. Translation gives CASEASGGTGELFF.